These 2 T cell receptor beta chains came from one sample sequenced in a study of T cells in Graves' hyperthyroidism and ophthalmopathy. The source material, RNA transcripts, was used to amplify TCR beta CDR3 regions. A first-round RT-PCR of the TCR CDR3 used the HTBI primer set. TCRdb called the multiplex PCR reads again in MiXCR, with one record for every CDR3 protein. The sample yields some 490,000 distinct CDR3 sequences, about 20% seen once. The sample consisted of blood. The receptors were sampled from a woman aged 70-85 years with Graves' ophthalmopathy.

This clonotype was counted many times. The chain uses TRBV11-2 and TRBJ2-1; TRBD2 agrees at 8 bases. V was pared by 6 bases and J by 8 bases, with 6 bases of the junction left unmatched. The germline V gene encodes CDR1 SGHAT and CDR2 FQNNGV. The CDR3 spans 13 residues. The DNA for the CDR3 is TGTGCCAGCAGGGTTAGCGGGGCCCATGAGCAGTTCTTC. Translation: CASRVSGAHEQFF.

In its sample, this clonotype was seen many times. This chain uses TRBV2 with TRBJ2-6; D unresolved. The CDR3 length is 15 residues. V was clipped by 6 bases and J by 0 bases, with 9 bases between them. The germline V gene encodes CDR1 SNHLY and CDR2 FYNNEI. CDR3 protein: CASSPLTSGANVLTF. The CDR3 nucleotides are TGTGCCAGCAGCCCCTTAACCTCTGGGGCCAACGTCCTGACTTTC.